Listed below are T cell receptor beta chains from one sample, sequenced in a study of response to subunit inactivated influenza vaccine. TCRdb analysed the RT-PCR reads with MiXCR anew, one entry per CDR3 protein. Counted here are a few hundred thousand distinct CDR3 sequences, roughly 10% occurring once; the ten biggest clones make up 8% to 13%. These same data were also listed under a study on T cells expressing NK-cell markers.

The material was PBMCs from blood, obtained on the day of vaccination. The receptors derive from a man aged 45 to 65 who received an inactivated influenza vaccine. The CDR3 runs from the conserved cysteine through the conserved F or W.

>TRBJ2-1|TRBV20-1
CSARDRQGTINEQFF
>TRBJ2-1|TRBV13
CASSTGLAGPNEQFF
>TRBJ2-2|TRBV7-2
CASSRGPYTGELFF
>TRBJ2-7|TRBV4-3
CASSQGLGGGFYEQYF
>TRBJ1-3|TRBV5-1
CASSPTGNPGNTIYF
>TRBJ2-3|TRBV20-1
CSARVGWGPGQFYTDTQYF
>TRBJ1-4|TRBV6-1
CASSRQGRTNEKLFF
>TRBJ2-6|TRBV7-6
CASSLLGRTSGANVLTF
>TRBJ2-7|TRBV10-1
CASSQTGTREQYF
>TRBJ2-7|TRBV6-6
CASGVNYEQYF
>TRBJ1-1|TRBV7-9
CASSLAGSRQNTEAFF